This TCR beta chain appears in the sequencing data of a study of T-cell memory formation after mild COVID-19. TCRdb re-called the 5' RACE reads through MiXCR, storing one row per CDR3 protein. The sample contains under 450,000 distinct CDR3 sequences, approximately 22% of which appear only once. V trimming: 5 bases; J trimming: 6 bases; junction bases outside the gene matches: 14. Germline lookup yields CDR1 SGHTA and CDR2 FQGNSA. The CDR3 has 18 residues. The sample taken for sequencing was PBMCs or a T cell subset sorted from them (not recorded which). This TCR was sampled from a man between 18 and 29 years old who had mild COVID-19 (a few samples of this study predate the infection). Cell type and time point are not known. The rearrangement links TRBV7-2 to TRBJ2-3, with 13 bases lining up with TRBD2. CDR3 sequence reads: CASSRSLTSGGAGDTQYF. Here the CDR3 DNA reads TGTGCCAGCAGCCGCAGCCTTACTAGCGGGGGGGCGGGTGATACGCAGTATTTT.